Below, one T cell receptor (beta chain) is given with its context. Its antigen is unidentified. The data were taken from a study of T cell responses to AZD1222 COVID-19 vaccine. This CDR3 spans 16 amino acids. Germline V gene sequence: CDR1 LGHNA, CDR2 YNFKEQ. The ends lost 0 bases at V and 5 bases at J; junction bases unmatched: 8. Method: immunoSEQ multiplex PCR; TCRdb's copy keeps in-frame clones and lacks some. The table lists about 110,000 clones, roughly nine tenths of them singletons. Findings and caveats of the study: In the spike-specific TCR repertoire, nearly half reportedly target unmutated variant regions.

Material: peripheral blood, obtained on day 0 of MenACWY control vaccination. The receptor comes from an adult in good health. This rearrangement joins TRBV4-2 to TRBJ2-5, with 8 bases lining up with TRBD2. CDR3 sequence reads: CASSQDQAGAEETQYF. DNA of the CDR3: TGTGCCAGCAGCCAAGATCAAGCGGGGGCCGAGGAGACCCAGTACTTC.